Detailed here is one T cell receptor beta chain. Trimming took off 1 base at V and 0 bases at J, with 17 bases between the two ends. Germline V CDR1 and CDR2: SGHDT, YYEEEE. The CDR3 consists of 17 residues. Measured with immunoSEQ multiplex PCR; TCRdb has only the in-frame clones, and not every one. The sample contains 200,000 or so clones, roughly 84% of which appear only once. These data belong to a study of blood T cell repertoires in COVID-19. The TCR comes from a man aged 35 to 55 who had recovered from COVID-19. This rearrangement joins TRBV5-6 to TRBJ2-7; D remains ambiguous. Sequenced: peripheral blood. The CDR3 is CASSLSGLMQSSYEQYF. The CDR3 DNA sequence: TGTGCCAGCAGCTTGTCGGGTTTGATGCAAAGCTCCTACGAGCAGTACTTC.